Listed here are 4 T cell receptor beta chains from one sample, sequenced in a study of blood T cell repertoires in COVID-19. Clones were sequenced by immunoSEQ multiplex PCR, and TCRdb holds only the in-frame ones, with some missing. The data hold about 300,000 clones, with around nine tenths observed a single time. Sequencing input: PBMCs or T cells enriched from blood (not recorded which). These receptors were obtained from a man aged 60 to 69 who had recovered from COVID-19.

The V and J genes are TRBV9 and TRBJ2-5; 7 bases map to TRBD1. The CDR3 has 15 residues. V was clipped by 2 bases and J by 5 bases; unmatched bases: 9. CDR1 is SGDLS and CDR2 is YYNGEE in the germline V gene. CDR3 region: CASSVGDRDVETQYF. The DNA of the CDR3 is TGTGCCAGCAGCGTCGGGGACAGAGATGTGGAGACCCAGTACTTC.

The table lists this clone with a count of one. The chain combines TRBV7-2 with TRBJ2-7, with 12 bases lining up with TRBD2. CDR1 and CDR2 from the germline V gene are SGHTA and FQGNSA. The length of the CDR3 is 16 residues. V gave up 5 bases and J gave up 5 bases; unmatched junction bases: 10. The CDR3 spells CASSPRLAGVVHEQYF. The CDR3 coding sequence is TGTGCCAGCAGCCCCCGACTAGCGGGAGTGGTCCACGAGCAGTACTTC. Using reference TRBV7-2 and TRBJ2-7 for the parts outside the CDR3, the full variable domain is GAGVSQSPSNKVTEKGKDVELRCDPISGHTALYWYRQSLGQGLEFLIYFQGNSAPDKSGLPSDRFSAERTGGSVSTLTIQRTQQEDSAVYLCASSPRLAGVVHEQYFGPGTRLTVT.

The DNA of the CDR3 is TGTGCCAGCAGCTCTACAGGGATAAATTCACCCCTCCACTTT. Translating it yields CASSSTGINSPLHF. The genes are TRBV28 and TRBJ1-6, with D tentatively TRBD1 (6 bases). This CDR3 has 14 residues. V was pared by 6 bases and J by 7 bases, with 13 bases between. Germline CDR1 MDHEN, CDR2 SYDVKM. Combining the CDR3 with reference TRBV28 and TRBJ1-6 gives the whole variable domain DVKVTQSSRYLVKRTGEKVFLECVQDMDHENMFWYRQDPGLGLRLIYFSYDVKMKEKGDIPEGYSVSREKKERFSLILESASTNQTSMYLCASSSTGINSPLHFGNGTRLTVT.

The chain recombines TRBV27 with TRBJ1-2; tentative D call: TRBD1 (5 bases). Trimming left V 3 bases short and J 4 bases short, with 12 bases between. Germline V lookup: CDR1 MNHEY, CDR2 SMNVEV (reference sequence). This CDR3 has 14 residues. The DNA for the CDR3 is TGTGCCAGCAGTTTCCGACGGGGGTTCTATGGCTACACCTTC. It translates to CASSFRRGFYGYTF.